This record looks at one T cell receptor (beta chain) sequence and its context. The data originate from a study of blood T cell repertoires in COVID-19. This study enrolled people aged roughly 18 to 89 from about 24 US geographic areas. Before being deemed recovered, Cohort 3 donors had two negative PCRs, clearance, or symptom resolution. Trimming stripped 4 bases from V and 4 bases from J, with 20 bases between. Germline V gene data show CDR1 as SGHTA and CDR2 as FQGNSA. The length of the CDR3 is 17 residues. Per the original methods: Reference gene primers were amplified, and this amplification served to estimate nucleated cell counts. Assay used: immunoSEQ multiplex PCR; TCRdb lists only in-frame clones, some missing. Clonal size and the V and J genes are those of that table, whereas D and trimming came from the DNA. The sample contains approximately 230,000 clones, more than 75% of which appear only once.

This sequence originates from a man aged 35-49 years who had recovered from COVID-19. The sample was PBMCs or T cells enriched from blood (not recorded which). The V and J genes are TRBV7-2 and TRBJ1-5, with D maybe TRBD1 (5 bases). This CDR3 reads CASSSISAGFGNQPQHF. In DNA form, the CDR3 reads TGTGCCAGCAGCTCTATTTCGGCAGGGTTCGGGAATCAGCCCCAGCATTTT.